These T cell receptor beta chains were read from a single sample in a study of CD8 T cells in ankylosing spondylitis. One entry per CDR3 protein results from TCRdb running MiXCR on the 5' RACE reads. The sample consists of about 220,000 distinct CDR3 sequences, 7% to 8% of them appearing once. The sample comprised blood, either unsorted or a sorted T cell fraction (not recorded which). Source of these receptors: a male donor with ankylosing spondylitis. Each CDR3 is given with its conserved first and last residue. The D gene is left open where the match is weak. Clone size is given for some rows only: seen once, a few or many times, or a class if the clone is expanded.

size	V	J	D	CDR3	DNA
few	TRBV25-1	TRBJ1-1	NA	CASSAGSMNTEAFF	TGTGCCAGCAGTGCTGGCAGCATGAACACTGAAGCTTTCTTT
many	TRBV9	TRBJ2-7	TRBD1	CASSVRDRVTYEQYF	TGTGCCAGCAGCGTAAGGGACAGGGTCACCTACGAGCAGTACTTC
many	TRBV20-1	TRBJ1-1	TRBD1	CSAPTGVWGNTEAFF	TGCAGTGCTCCAACAGGGGTATGGGGGAACACTGAAGCTTTCTTT
many	TRBV2	TRBJ1-6	NA	CASSERNSPLHF	TGTGCCAGCAGTGAACGGAATTCACCCCTCCACTTT
NA	TRBV10-1	TRBJ2-1	NA	CASSENTGYCNEQFF	TGCGCCAGCAGTGAGAATACAGGGTATTGTAATGAGCAGTTCTTC
many	TRBV9	TRBJ2-5	TRBD2	CASSLSGTPQETQYF	TGTGCCAGCAGCTTAAGCGGGACCCCACAAGAGACCCAGTACTTC
many	TRBV4-3	TRBJ2-7	NA	CASSQDRAYHYEQYF	TGCGCCAGCAGCCAAGATCGGGCTTACCATTACGAGCAGTACTTC
many	TRBV25-1	TRBJ2-1	TRBD1	CASRDRRFISDEQFF	TGTGCCAGCAGGGACAGGAGATTTATCTCCGATGAGCAGTTCTTC
many	TRBV15	TRBJ2-3	TRBD2	CATSKIISGGGDTQYF	TGTGCCACCAGCAAAATAATTAGCGGGGGAGGAGATACGCAGTATTTT
many	TRBV11-2	TRBJ2-3	NA	CASSLGTTSTDTQYF	TGTGCCAGCAGCTTAGGGACAACTAGCACAGATACGCAGTATTTT
few	TRBV4-3	TRBJ1-1	NA	CASSKLINISGGTEAFF	TGCGCCAGCAGCAAACTCATTAACATTTCGGGGGGTACTGAAGCTTTCTTT
many	TRBV20-1	TRBJ1-2	NA	CSASSQGYGYGYTF	TGCAGTGCTAGCTCCCAGGGCTATGGGTATGGCTACACCTTC
NA	TRBV7-6	TRBJ2-3	NA	CASSLEARLDTQYF	TGTGCCAGCAGCTTAGAGGCCCGGCTGGATACGCAGTATTTT
many	TRBV27	TRBJ1-5	NA	CASSPGSGDNQPQHF	TGTGCCAGCAGTCCCGGAAGCGGGGACAATCAGCCCCAGCATTTT
many	TRBV9	TRBJ1-2	NA	CASGRDRDYGYTF	TGTGCCAGCGGCCGGGACCGGGACTATGGCTACACCTTC
many	TRBV5-1	TRBJ1-2	NA	CASSLGWPNYGYTF	TGCGCCAGCAGCTTGGGATGGCCAAACTATGGCTACACCTTC
many	TRBV20-1	TRBJ2-1	TRBD2	CSAFGLTSANPFF	TGCAGTGCTTTCGGATTGACTAGCGCAAACCCGTTCTTC
many	TRBV29-1	TRBJ1-2	NA	CSVDRAGYGYTF	TGCAGCGTTGACAGGGCTGGGTATGGCTACACCTTC
many	TRBV6-2/TRBV6-3	TRBJ2-5	NA	CASSYIETQYF	TGTGCCAGCAGTTACATTGAGACCCAGTACTTC
many	TRBV11-2	TRBJ2-1	TRBD2	CASSLFVRAGGPGAYNEQFF	TGTGCCAGCAGCTTGTTTGTCAGAGCGGGAGGGCCTGGTGCCTACAATGAGCAGTTCTTC
many	TRBV10-3	TRBJ2-1	TRBD1	CATGGPDYNEQFF	TGTGCCACAGGGGGACCAGACTACAATGAGCAGTTCTTC
NA	TRBV6-2/TRBV6-3	TRBJ2-2	TRBD1	CASRPHLTGANTGELFF	TGTGCCAGCAGACCTCACTTGACAGGGGCGAACACCGGGGAGCTGTTTTTT
few	TRBV7-9	TRBJ2-7	NA	CASSLRTVIGLHEQYF	TGTGCCAGCAGCTTACGGACAGTTATCGGCCTCCACGAGCAGTACTTC
many	TRBV12-3/TRBV12-4	TRBJ1-1	NA	CASSLNGQATEAFF	TGTGCCAGCAGTTTAAACGGCCAGGCCACTGAAGCTTTCTTT
many	TRBV7-9	TRBJ2-2	NA	CASSSSARGRWTGELFF	TGTGCCAGCAGCTCCAGCGCCCGGGGGCGTTGGACCGGGGAGCTGTTTTTT
many	TRBV6-5	TRBJ2-7	TRBD2	CASSYGLAGGEYEQYF	TGTGCCAGCAGTTACGGTCTTGCGGGGGGCGAGTACGAGCAGTACTTC
many	TRBV4-1	TRBJ2-1	TRBD2	CASSQVGGRASNEQFF	TGCGCCAGCAGCCAAGTCGGCGGGAGGGCCTCCAATGAGCAGTTCTTC
many	TRBV20-1	TRBJ1-1	NA	CRFGPNTEAFF	TGCCGCTTTGGGCCCAACACTGAAGCTTTCTTT
many	TRBV7-2	TRBJ2-2	NA	CASSLAGVGTGELFF	TGTGCCAGCAGCTTAGCGGGGGTCGGCACCGGGGAGCTGTTTTTT
NA	TRBV29-1	TRBJ1-2	NA	CSVHQGSGYTF	TGCAGCGTTCATCAAGGGTCGGGCTACACCTTC
many	TRBV7-9	TRBJ2-1	TRBD1	CASSLATGGPHEQFF	TGTGCCAGCAGCTTGGCGACAGGGGGTCCCCATGAGCAGTTCTTC
NA	TRBV29-1	TRBJ2-7	NA	CSVESNDYEQYF	TGCAGCGTTGAATCGAACGATTACGAGCAGTACTTC
many	TRBV29-1	TRBJ2-3	NA	CSVVRDTQYF	TGCAGCGTTGTTCGAGATACGCAGTATTTT
many	TRBV2	TRBJ1-2	TRBD1	CASSRDRLYGYTF	TGTGCCAGCAGCCGGGACAGGCTCTATGGCTACACCTTC
NA	TRBV6-1	TRBJ2-1	TRBD2	CASSERTSGRRHEQFF	TGTGCCAGCAGTGAGCGGACTAGCGGGAGACGGCATGAGCAGTTCTTC
many	TRBV6-5	TRBJ2-7	NA	CASSWEQGWEQYF	TGTGCCAGCAGTTGGGAACAGGGTTGGGAGCAGTACTTC
many	TRBV20-1	TRBJ2-2	NA	CSAREGTAPILTGELFF	TGCAGTGCTAGGGAGGGAACAGCACCCATCCTCACCGGGGAGCTGTTTTTT
many	TRBV20-1	TRBJ1-1	NA	CSARDSIGGVSEAFF	TGCAGTGCTAGAGATTCAATAGGGGGGGTCTCTGAAGCTTTCTTT
many	TRBV14	TRBJ1-2	TRBD1	CASSHRRMEQGMRGYTF	TGTGCCAGCAGCCATCGTCGTATGGAACAGGGGATGAGGGGCTACACCTTC
NA	TRBV11-3	TRBJ2-1	TRBD2	CASSFALGLASEQFF	TGTGCCAGCAGCTTCGCTTTGGGACTAGCATCTGAGCAGTTCTTC
many	TRBV5-6	TRBJ2-2	NA	CASSLGVRNTGELFF	TGTGCCAGCAGCTTGGGGGTGAGGAACACCGGGGAGCTGTTTTTT
many	TRBV20-1	TRBJ2-7	NA	CSASRENYEQYF	TGCAGTGCGTCTAGGGAAAACTACGAGCAGTACTTC
few	TRBV4-3	TRBJ2-1	NA	CASSQSIGEEEWQFF	TGCGCCAGCAGCCAATCGATTGGGGAGGAGGAATGGCAGTTCTTC
few	TRBV19	TRBJ1-1	TRBD1	CASSIVQGAEAFF	TGTGCCAGTAGTATCGTCCAGGGGGCTGAAGCTTTCTTT
few	TRBV7-2	TRBJ1-1	NA	CASSPGAGRDTEAFF	TGTGCCAGCAGCCCCGGGGCAGGACGGGACACTGAAGCTTTCTTT
many	TRBV6-2/TRBV6-3	TRBJ1-5	NA	CASGPSNQPQHF	TGTGCCAGCGGTCCGAGCAATCAGCCCCAGCATTTT
many	TRBV10-3	TRBJ2-7	NA	CAISGGVGNEQYF	TGTGCCATCAGTGGAGGGGTCGGCAACGAGCAGTACTTC
many	TRBV28	TRBJ1-1	NA	CASSLMDSTEAFF	TGTGCCAGCAGTTTAATGGACAGCACTGAAGCTTTCTTT
many	TRBV7-9	TRBJ2-1	TRBD2	CASSMTSGRGNEQFF	TGTGCCAGCAGCATGACTAGCGGGAGGGGGAATGAGCAGTTCTTC
few	TRBV7-2	TRBJ2-7	TRBD1	CASSIFQGATYEQYF	TGTGCCAGCAGCATATTCCAGGGGGCTACCTACGAGCAGTACTTC
many	TRBV11-2	TRBJ2-1	TRBD2	CASNLLAGDLSSYNEQFF	TGTGCCAGCAACCTACTAGCGGGAGACCTAAGCTCCTACAATGAGCAGTTCTTC
many	TRBV12-5	TRBJ2-5	NA	CASAPDTPYQETQYF	TGTGCTAGTGCCCCGGACACCCCGTACCAAGAGACCCAGTACTTC
many	TRBV7-2	TRBJ2-1	NA	CASSLDSGLGQFF	TGTGCCAGCAGCTTAGATTCTGGGTTAGGGCAGTTCTTC
NA	TRBV7-2	TRBJ2-7	NA	CASSLEILYEQYF	TGTGCCAGCAGCTTGGAGATCCTATACGAGCAGTACTTC
many	TRBV20-1	TRBJ2-7	NA	CSATGHEFYEQYF	TGCAGTGCTACGGGACACGAATTCTACGAGCAGTACTTC
NA	TRBV27	TRBJ2-7	TRBD2	CASSWGAGGYEQYF	TGTGCCAGCAGTTGGGGAGCGGGGGGCTACGAGCAGTACTTC
NA	TRBV10-3	TRBJ2-1	NA	CAIRVGGNEQFF	TGTGCCATCAGGGTAGGGGGAAATGAGCAGTTCTTC
NA	TRBV10-1	TRBJ2-2	TRBD2	CASSGDRLAPNTGELFF	TGCGCCAGCAGTGGTGACAGACTAGCGCCGAACACCGGGGAGCTGTTTTTT
many	TRBV7-8	TRBJ2-7	TRBD2	CASSWGLTSGSPREQYF	TGTGCCAGCAGCTGGGGCCTTACTAGCGGGAGTCCTCGCGAGCAGTACTTC